These 22 T cell receptor beta chains were sequenced from one sample in a study of blood T cell repertoires in COVID-19. Clones were sequenced by immunoSEQ multiplex PCR, and TCRdb holds only the in-frame ones, with some missing. The sample contains 250,000 or so clones, around 84% of which appear only once. The sequencing input was peripheral blood. These receptors all come from a man aged 40-49 years who had recovered from COVID-19.

This chain uses TRBV30 with TRBJ1-2; unclear D gene. This CDR3 spans 13 amino acids. Germline loops: CDR1 GTSNPN, CDR2 SVGIG (reference sequence). Trimming took off 0 bases at V and 8 bases at J, with 13 bases between the two ends. The CDR3 spells CAWSVLISRGYTF. The CDR3 DNA sequence: TGTGCCTGGAGTGTACTTATTTCCCGGGGCTACACCTTC. The entire variable domain, with the rest obtained from reference TRBV30 and TRBJ1-2, is as follows: SQTIHQWPATLVQPVGSPLSLECTVEGTSNPNLYWYRQAAGRGLQLLFYSVGIGQISSEVPQNLSASRPQDRQFILSSKKLLLSDSGFYLCAWSVLISRGYTFGSGTRLTVV.

The chain links TRBV12-3 or TRBV12-4 to TRBJ2-2; D perhaps matches TRBD2 (6 bases). This CDR3 spans 13 amino acids. V lost 6 bases and J 6 bases, leaving 11 bases between the germline ends. CDR3 residues: CASSLGEAGELFF. CDR3 nucleotide sequence: TGTGCCAGCAGCCTAGGGGAGGCCGGGGAGCTGTTTTTT.

This clone was detected only once. V and J are TRBV30 and TRBJ1-1, with unresolved D. The CDR3 spans 11 residues. V lost 5 bases and J 0 bases, leaving 4 bases between the germline ends. The germline gives CDR1 GTSNPN, CDR2 SVGIG (reference sequence). The CDR3 loop is CAWDMNTEAFF. CDR3 DNA sequence: TGTGCCTGGGACATGAACACTGAAGCTTTCTTT.

A word on this clone: The same CDR3 arises from other DNA sequences in this sample as well. V is TRBV18 and J is TRBJ2-1, with TRBD1 matching over 8 bases. The CDR3 extends over 15 amino acids. Losses at the gene ends were 1 base for V and 1 base for J; bases not matched to a gene: 0. CDR1 and CDR2 (germline): KGHSH, LQKENI. The CDR3 region has the DNA TGTGCCAGCTCACCACGACAGGGGTCCTACAATGAGCAGTTCTTC. It translates to CASSPRQGSYNEQFF.

The chain is built from TRBV27 and TRBJ1-5; TRBD1 matches at 9 bases. Germline lookup yields CDR1 MNHEY and CDR2 SMNVEV (reference sequence). Unmatched junction bases numbered 10, after V lost 6 bases and J lost 7 bases. The CDR3 consists of 15 residues. The CDR3 DNA follows: TGTGCCAGCAGACTTGCCGGGACAGGGAACCAGCCCCAGCATTTT. It is translated as CASRLAGTGNQPQHF.

The rearrangement links TRBV4-3 to TRBJ1-2; 9 bases agree with TRBD1. The germline CDR1 and CDR2 sequences are LGHNA and YSLEER. This CDR3 comprises 17 residues. The V and J ends lost 0 bases and 6 bases, in that order; junction bases with no gene match: 11. The CDR3 DNA follows: TGCGCCAGCAGCCAAGATCTGAGGGACAGGGTATTAGATGGCTACACCTTC. Translated: CASSQDLRDRVLDGYTF.

The J gene is TRBJ1-1, the V gene TRBV20-1; TRBD1 is a possible D gene (5 bases). The V end was cut by 3 bases, the J end by 0 bases, with 8 bases between. CDR1 is DFQATT and CDR2 is SNEGSKA in the germline V gene (reference sequence). This CDR3 comprises 13 residues. CDR3 DNA: TGCAGTGCTAGTGCAGGGCTGAACACTGAAGCTTTCTTT. Translated: CSASAGLNTEAFF.

This clone was observed once. The gene calls are TRBV7-7 and TRBJ2-5; weak D call: TRBD2 (5 bases). V lost 4 bases, J lost 3 bases, and 9 bases lay in between. CDR3 length: 13 residues. Germline V gene lookup returns CDR1 SSHAT and CDR2 FNYEAQ (reference sequence). The CDR3 nucleotides read TGTGCCAGCAGCTACAAGGGAGAAGAGACCCAGTACTTC. It encodes CASSYKGEETQYF.

The chain combines TRBV11-2 with TRBJ2-4, with D possibly being TRBD1 (6 bases). Trimming left V 5 bases short and J 3 bases short, with 23 bases between. The CDR3 runs 18 residues. Per germline, CDR1 SGHAT and CDR2 FQNNGV. In DNA, the CDR3 is TGTGCCAGCAGCCAATCCGGCTCCAGGGGTAGGGGCAAAAACATTCAGTACTTC. Protein: CASSQSGSRGRGKNIQYF.

The chain couples TRBV29-1 to TRBJ2-3; TRBD2 aligns across 8 bases. The CDR3 runs to 16 residues. In germline, CDR1 is SQVTM, CDR2 ANQGSEA. The V gene end was trimmed by 6 bases and the J gene end by 4 bases; junction bases not matched to a gene: 15. CDR3 loop: CSVTGGGMQVADTQYF. CDR3 sequence (DNA): TGCAGCGTCACCGGGGGGGGGATGCAAGTGGCAGATACGCAGTATTTT.

The chain uses TRBV7-2 and TRBJ2-5; D may be TRBD1 (6 bases). The V end lost 2 bases, the J end lost 4 bases, and 8 bases lay between the germline ends. Germline-derived CDR1 and CDR2 are SGHTA and FQGNSA. CDR3 length: 13 residues. In nucleotides, the CDR3 is TGTGCCAGCAGCTTACTACAGGGAGAGACCCAGTACTTC. It translates to CASSLLQGETQYF.

The CDR3 loop reads CASSVAPGHSNYGYTF. In DNA, the CDR3 is TGTGCCAGCAGCGTAGCTCCCGGACACAGCAACTATGGCTACACCTTC. The chain links TRBV9 to TRBJ1-2; the D gene is possibly TRBD1 (5 bases). Germline V CDR1 and CDR2: SGDLS, YYNGEE. Trimming shortened V by 0 bases and J by 2 bases, and 14 bases separated the two germline ends. The CDR3 has 16 amino acids. Full variable domain (outside the CDR3, taken from reference TRBV9 and TRBJ1-2): DSGVTQTPKHLITATGQRVTLRCSPRSGDLSVYWYQQSLDQGLQFLIQYYNGEERAKGNILERFSAQQFPDLHSELNLSSLELGDSALYFCASSVAPGHSNYGYTFGSGTRLTVV.

This clone came up many times. This sequence joins TRBV2 and TRBJ1-4, with a weak D call TRBD1 (5 bases). The CDR3 spans 14 residues. Trimming pared 4 bases from V and 8 bases from J, leaving 14 bases between. The germline CDR1 and CDR2 sequences are SNHLY and FYNNEI. This CDR3 is CASSAGRVREKLFF. CDR3 DNA: TGTGCCAGCAGTGCGGGCAGGGTCAGGGAAAAACTGTTTTTT. The whole variable domain, remainder taken from reference TRBV2 and TRBJ1-4, is EPEVTQTPSHQVTQMGQEVILRCVPISNHLYFYWYRQILGQKVEFLVSFYNNEISEKSEIFDDQFSVERPDGSNFTLKIRSTKLEDSAMYFCASSAGRVREKLFFGSGTQLSVL.

V gene TRBV10-2 combines with J gene TRBJ2-3; TRBD2 aligns across 8 bases. There are 14 residues in the CDR3. The germline gives CDR1 WSHSY, CDR2 SAAADI. V shed 4 bases and J 0 bases; nucleotides not matched to a gene: 0. In DNA form, the CDR3 reads TGCGCCAGCAGTGGACTAGCGAGCACAGATACGCAGTATTTT. It is translated as CASSGLASTDTQYF.

This chain links TRBV30 with TRBJ1-1; the D gene is possibly TRBD1 (6 bases). This CDR3 is built from 13 residues. V was shortened by 2 bases and J by 3 bases, with 10 bases between the two germline ends. Germline assignment: CDR1 GTSNPN and CDR2 SVGIG (reference sequence). CDR3 loop: CAWSWGRDTEAFF. In nucleotides, the CDR3 is TGTGCCTGGAGTTGGGGGCGTGACACTGAAGCTTTCTTT.

V is TRBV6-5 and J is TRBJ2-5, with 7 nucleotides matching TRBD2. Germline-derived CDR1 and CDR2 are MNHEY and SVGAGI. The CDR3 runs 13 residues. V gave up 8 bases and J gave up 6 bases; unmatched junction bases: 9. The CDR3 loop reads CASGRDLLQTQYF. In DNA form, the CDR3 reads TGTGCCAGCGGGAGGGACTTACTACAGACCCAGTACTTC.

The V gene is TRBV25-1, the J gene TRBJ2-1; possible D gene TRBD2, 5 bases. This CDR3 is built from 15 residues. CDR1 is MGHDK and CDR2 is SYGVNS in the germline V gene. V dropped 4 bases and J dropped 0 bases, with 10 bases sitting between them. CDR3 DNA: TGTGCCAGCAGTGGCCCGGGGAGCTCCTACAATGAGCAGTTCTTC. This encodes CASSGPGSSYNEQFF.

This chain connects TRBV10-2 to TRBJ2-7; 10 positions match TRBD2. J lost 0 bases, V lost 8 bases, and 1 base had no gene match. The CDR3 is 13 amino acids. The germline V gene encodes CDR1 WSHSY and CDR2 SAAADI. The CDR3 protein is CASLAGVSYEQYF. The CDR3, as DNA: TGCGCCAGCCTAGCGGGGGTCTCCTACGAGCAGTACTTC.

The chain joins TRBV7-8 to TRBJ2-5, with TRBD2 matching 7 bases. Trimming removed 6 bases from V and 5 bases from J; junction bases left unmatched: 6. Germline assignment: CDR1 SGHVS and CDR2 FQNEAQ. The length of the CDR3 is 13 residues. The CDR3 DNA reads as TGTGCCAGCAGGGCGGGAGTGTGGGAGACCCAGTACTTC. Translation: CASRAGVWETQYF.

V is TRBV6-5 and J is TRBJ1-1; the D is unclear. V was pared by 0 bases and J by 5 bases, with 16 bases between. Germline values: CDR1 MNHEY, CDR2 SVGAGI. This CDR3 comprises 16 residues. CDR3: CASSYSRRVERTEAFF. CDR3 sequence (DNA): TGTGCCAGCAGTTACTCGAGGAGGGTGGAGCGGACTGAAGCTTTCTTT.

The CDR3 protein is CASSRAALVDQPQHF. As DNA, the CDR3 is TGTGCCAGCTCACGGGCTGCTCTGGTGGATCAGCCCCAGCATTTT. This chain uses TRBV18 with TRBJ1-5, with D unclear. Germline CDR1 reads KGHSH; CDR2 reads LQKENI. The CDR3 sequence is 15 residues long. Trimming stripped 4 bases from V and 5 bases from J, with 15 bases between. The full variable domain, with the rest looked up from reference TRBV18 and TRBJ1-5, is NAGVMQNPRHLVRRRGQEARLRCSPMKGHSHVYWYRQLPEEGLKFMVYLQKENIIDESGMPKERFSAEFPKEGPSILRIQQVVRGDSAAYFCASSRAALVDQPQHFGDGTRLSIL.

The rearrangement joins TRBV6-2 or TRBV6-3 to TRBJ2-5; TRBD2 might be the D (5 bases). This CDR3 region has 14 residues. The ends were cut back, 3 bases at V and 5 bases at J, with 13 bases in the middle. CDR1 is MNHEY and CDR2 is SVGEGT in the germline V gene. The CDR3 sequence is CASSYVGGGETQYF. DNA of the CDR3: TGTGCCAGCAGTTATGTAGGAGGCGGGGAGACCCAGTACTTC.